This record covers a single T cell receptor (beta chain). The entry originates in a study of blood T cells in healthy people across ages. With a J-beta primer mix and a sample-barcoded 5' primer, a second PCR ran roughly 6 to 12 cycles. One entry per CDR3 protein, called by TCRdb with MiXCR from the 5' RACE reads. The sample comprises about 680,000 distinct CDR3 sequences, about 52% of which are singletons, and under 35% rests with the top ten. Donors were systemically healthy Caucasian individuals from Russia aged 6 to 90 years. CDR1 is MNHEY, CDR2 SMNVEV, per germline (reference sequence). The length of the CDR3 is 16 residues. V lost 3 bases and J lost 0, with 9 bases in between.

This receptor was taken from a woman aged 55-75 years in good health. The sample comprised blood. The J gene is TRBJ1-6, the V gene TRBV27; tentative D call: TRBD1 (5 bases). The chain's CDR3 is CASSFKGSSYNSPLHF. The CDR3 DNA follows: TGTGCCAGCAGTTTTAAGGGGAGCTCCTATAATTCACCCCTCCACTTT.